There are many counts of the clone carrying this T cell receptor beta chain. Within the sample, other DNA sequences also encode this same CDR3. The source of the sample is a study of blood T cell repertoires in COVID-19. V was clipped by 9 bases and J by 6 bases; unmatched bases: 3. The CDR3 extends over 13 amino acids. The germline gives CDR1 LNHDA, CDR2 SQIVND (reference sequence). Measured with immunoSEQ multiplex PCR; TCRdb has only the in-frame clones, and not every one. The sample includes 250,000 to 300,000 clones, around 81% of them seen just once. The sequenced sample consisted of peripheral blood. The receptor's source is a woman aged 60 to 75 with active or convalescent COVID-19. This chain connects TRBV19 to TRBJ1-6, with 9 bases identical to TRBD1. The CDR3 spells CASSGQGNSPLHF. CDR3 DNA: TGTGCCAGCTCGGGACAGGGTAATTCACCCCTCCACTTT. The variable domain in full, with the rest retrieved from reference TRBV19 and TRBJ1-6, is DGGITQSPKYLFRKEGQNVTLSCEQNLNHDAMYWYRQDPGQGLRLIYYSQIVNDFQKGDIAEGYSVSREKKESFPLTVTSAQKNPTAFYLCASSGQGNSPLHFGNGTRLTVT.